This passage covers 18 T cell receptor beta chains from one sample sequenced in a study of T cells in localized non-small cell lung cancer. The data were produced by immunoSEQ multiplex PCR, yet TCRdb's version contains in-frame clones alone and is incomplete. The data show 2,500 to 3,000 clones, roughly 29% seen once. This specimen consisted of lung tumor tissue, obtained before any cancer treatment. These receptors were collected from a woman aged 40-70 years with stage III lung adenocarcinoma.

This clone came up a few times. The rearrangement uses TRBV10-3 and TRBJ1-1, with D tentatively TRBD1 (5 bases). This CDR3 spans 13 amino acids. The V and J ends lost 10 bases and 1 base respectively, with 13 bases between them. The germline V gene has CDR1 ENHRY and CDR2 SYGVKD. The CDR3 reads CATKMGPNTEAFF. CDR3 coding DNA: TGTGCCACCAAAATGGGGCCGAACACTGAAGCTTTCTTT.

The chain couples TRBV6-8 to TRBJ1-1, with TRBD1 as a possible D gene (5 bases). The CDR3 covers 16 residues. Per germline, CDR1 MNHGY and CDR2 SAAAGT. Trimming removed 2 bases at V and 1 base at J, with 14 bases between. The DNA of the CDR3 is TGTGCCAGCAGTTACAATTACGGGGGAGAGAACACTGAAGCTTTCTTT. As protein: CASSYNYGGENTEAFF.

The chain carries TRBV30 and TRBJ1-5, with 7 bases identical to TRBD1. V lost 0 bases, J lost 7 bases, and 6 bases stayed unmatched. The CDR3 sequence is 14 residues long. Germline V CDR1 and CDR2: GTSNPN, SVGIG (reference sequence). In DNA, the CDR3 is TGTGCCTGGAGTGTAAATACAGGGGAACAGCCCCAGCATTTT. This sequence encodes CAWSVNTGEQPQHF.

V gene TRBV19 combines with J gene TRBJ1-2; 8 positions agree with TRBD1. V trimming: 3 bases; J trimming: 4 bases; junction bases outside the gene matches: 10. From germline, CDR1 is LNHDA and CDR2 SQIVND (reference sequence). The CDR3 is made up of 16 amino acids. CDR3: CASSIWDRTKGYGYTF. The CDR3 DNA sequence: TGTGCCAGTAGTATTTGGGACAGGACAAAGGGCTATGGCTACACCTTC.

This CDR3 reads CAWSVNFRGGETQYF. CDR3 in DNA: TGTGCCTGGAGTGTAAATTTCAGGGGGGGCGAGACCCAGTACTTC. The V call is TRBV30, the J call TRBJ2-5; D may correspond to TRBD1 or TRBD2 (7 bases each). Germline V gene lookup returns CDR1 GTSNPN and CDR2 SVGIG (reference sequence). V was pared by 0 bases and J by 5 bases, with 16 bases between. The CDR3 totals 15 residues.

This clone was seen more than once but under ten times. V is TRBV28 and J is TRBJ2-5; tentatively, D is TRBD2 (6 bases). CDR3 length: 14 residues. Trimming removed 8 bases from V and 5 bases from J, with 18 bases in between. Looked up from germline, CDR1 is MDHEN and CDR2 is SYDVKM. CDR3 sequence: CASAGTPWGETQYF. In DNA form, the CDR3 reads TGTGCCAGCGCCGGGACTCCCTGGGGTGAGACCCAGTACTTC.

This chain links TRBV11-3 with TRBJ2-3, with D unresolved. The CDR3 has 17 residues. Germline CDR1 SGHNT, CDR2 YENEEA. Trimming removed 5 bases at V and 1 base at J, with 19 bases between. The DNA for the CDR3 is TGTGCCAGCAGCCAAGGAGCCTCTACTTTCCGCACAGATACGCAGTATTTT. This gives the protein CASSQGASTFRTDTQYF.

This clone has just a few counts. The V call is TRBV19, the J call TRBJ2-4; the D gene is possibly TRBD1 (6 bases). CDR1 and CDR2 (germline): LNHDA, SQIVND (reference sequence). This CDR3 has 12 amino acids. V was shortened by 8 bases and J by 7 bases, with 12 bases between the two germline ends. CDR3 sequence: CASRQRGNIQYF. CDR3 DNA: TGTGCCAGTCGACAAAGGGGGAACATTCAGTACTTC.

This clone was seen only once. This chain joins TRBV11-3 and TRBJ1-4, with D possibly being TRBD1 (5 bases). The CDR3 has 16 residues. Germline V gene sequence: CDR1 SGHNT, CDR2 YENEEA. V lost 7 bases and J lost 5, with 20 bases in between. Here the CDR3 reads CASNRAHGAPNEKLFF. CDR3 DNA sequence: TGTGCCAGCAACCGGGCCCACGGGGCCCCAAATGAAAAACTGTTTTTT.

There are a few counts of this clone. The CDR3 reads CASSSYRETGELFF. CDR3 DNA: TGCGCCAGCAGCTCATACAGGGAGACCGGGGAGCTGTTTTTT. The V gene is TRBV4-1, the J gene TRBJ2-2; TRBD1 might be the D (6 bases). The CDR3 spans 14 residues. Germline-derived CDR1 and CDR2 are MGHRA and YSYEKL. V was trimmed by 5 bases and J by 5 bases, leaving 12 bases between them.

This clone was counted only a few times. The gene calls are TRBV7-6 and TRBJ2-2, with 8 bases fitting TRBD1. V trimming: 4 bases; J trimming: 6 bases; junction bases outside the gene matches: 7. The CDR3 totals 15 residues. The germline CDR1 and CDR2 sequences are SGHVS and FNYEAQ. CDR3 in DNA: TGTGCCAGCAGCTCCGGGACAGGAAACCCCGGGGAGCTGTTTTTT. It specifies CASSSGTGNPGELFF. The variable domain in full, with the rest retrieved from reference TRBV7-6 and TRBJ2-2, is GAGVSQSPRYKVTKRGQDVALRCDPISGHVSLYWYRQALGQGPEFLTYFNYEAQQDKSGLPNDRFSAERPEGSISTLTIQRTEQRDSAMYRCASSSGTGNPGELFFGEGSRLTVL.

The V and J genes are TRBV9 and TRBJ2-3, with a weak D call TRBD2 (7 bases). Trimming removed 5 bases at V and 2 bases at J, with 12 bases between. CDR3 length equals 14 residues. The V gene's germline CDR1 is SGDLS and CDR2 YYNGEE. This CDR3 reads CASRRGPSTDTQYF. In DNA form, the CDR3 reads TGTGCCAGCAGGCGGGGGCCCTCCACAGATACGCAGTATTTT.

This clone was picked up a small number of times. The chain couples TRBV1 to TRBJ2-5; whether TRBD1, the table's D call, matches the DNA was not checked. TRBV1 is termed a pseudogene. The CDR3 sequence is 16 residues long. The DNA of the CDR3 is TGCGCCAGCAGCCAAGATAGGGCCAGGGGGCTGGAGACCCAGTACTTC. Translation: CASSQDRARGLETQYF.

The chain joins TRBV11-3 to TRBJ2-1; 9 positions match TRBD2. V lost 1 base to trimming and J lost 4 bases; unmatched junction nucleotides: 2. Germline CDR1 SGHNT, CDR2 YENEEA. The CDR3 is 15 amino acids. The DNA for the CDR3 is TGTGCCAGCAGCTTAGTGCGGGAGGGGTACAATGAGCAGTTCTTC. Protein product: CASSLVREGYNEQFF.

The V and J genes are TRBV29-1 and TRBJ2-7; TRBD1 or TRBD2 may be the D gene (5 bases each). The ends were cut back, 6 bases at V and 3 bases at J, with 15 bases in the middle. The CDR3 sequence is 13 residues long. In germline, CDR1 is SQVTM, CDR2 ANQGSEA. CDR3 region: CSVAGTDIYEQYF. The CDR3 DNA follows: TGCAGCGTGGCCGGGACGGACATCTACGAGCAGTACTTC.

In this sample, this clone is medium-sized. The chain couples TRBV11-3 to TRBJ1-2, with TRBD1 as a possible D gene (6 bases). The CDR3 runs 15 residues. The V gene lost 0 bases and the J gene lost 4 bases, with 12 bases spanning the gap. Germline V lookup: CDR1 SGHNT, CDR2 YENEEA. CDR3 protein: CASSLERQESYGYTF. CDR3 DNA sequence: TGTGCCAGCAGCTTAGAGAGACAGGAAAGCTATGGCTACACCTTC. The whole variable domain, filled in from reference TRBV11-3 and TRBJ1-2, reads EAGVVQSPRYKIIEKKQPVAFWCNPISGHNTLYWYLQNLGQGPELLIRYENEEAVDDSQLPKDRFSAERLKGVDSTLKIQPAELGDSAVYLCASSLERQESYGYTFGSGTRLTVV.

V gene TRBV9 combines with J gene TRBJ2-3, with D unresolved. Germline CDR1 SGDLS, CDR2 YYNGEE. Deletions cut 4 bases from V and 0 bases from J, with 21 bases between. The CDR3 sequence is 18 residues long. The chain's CDR3 is CASSRMGGGSTSTDTQYF. The CDR3 DNA follows: TGTGCCAGCAGCCGGATGGGCGGCGGAAGTACTAGCACAGATACGCAGTATTTT. The complete variable domain, with remaining parts taken from reference TRBV9 and TRBJ2-3, reads DSGVTQTPKHLITATGQRVTLRCSPRSGDLSVYWYQQSLDQGLQFLIQYYNGEERAKGNILERFSAQQFPDLHSELNLSSLELGDSALYFCASSRMGGGSTSTDTQYFGPGTRLTVL.

There are a few counts of this clone. This rearrangement joins TRBV28 to TRBJ1-1; weak D call: TRBD1 (5 bases). The CDR3 loop spans 14 amino acids. Trimming took 5 bases from V and 8 from J, leaving 18 bases between them. The V gene's germline CDR1 is MDHEN and CDR2 SYDVKM. DNA for the CDR3: TGTGCCAGCAGTCCCCCTTTGGGGACCCGAGAAGCTTTCTTT. It encodes CASSPPLGTREAFF. Together with reference TRBV28 and TRBJ1-1, the CDR3 gives the full variable domain: DVKVTQSSRYLVKRTGEKVFLECVQDMDHENMFWYRQDPGLGLRLIYFSYDVKMKEKGDIPEGYSVSREKKERFSLILESASTNQTSMYLCASSPPLGTREAFFGQGTRLTVV.